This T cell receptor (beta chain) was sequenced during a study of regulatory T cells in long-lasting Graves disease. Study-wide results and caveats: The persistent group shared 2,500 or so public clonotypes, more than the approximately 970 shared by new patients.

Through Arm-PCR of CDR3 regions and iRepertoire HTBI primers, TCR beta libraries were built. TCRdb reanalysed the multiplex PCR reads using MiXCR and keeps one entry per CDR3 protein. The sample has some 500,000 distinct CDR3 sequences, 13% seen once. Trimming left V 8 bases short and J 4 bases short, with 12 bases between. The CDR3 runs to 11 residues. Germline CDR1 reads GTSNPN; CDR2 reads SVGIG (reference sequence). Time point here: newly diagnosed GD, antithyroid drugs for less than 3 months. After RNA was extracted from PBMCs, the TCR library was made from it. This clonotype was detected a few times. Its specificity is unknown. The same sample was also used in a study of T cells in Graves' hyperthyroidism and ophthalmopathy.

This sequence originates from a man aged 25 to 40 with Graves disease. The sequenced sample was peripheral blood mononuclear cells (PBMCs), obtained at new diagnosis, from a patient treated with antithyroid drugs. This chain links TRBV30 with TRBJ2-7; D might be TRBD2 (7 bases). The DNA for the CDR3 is TGTGCCCACGAGGGGGGGTACGAGCAGTACTTC. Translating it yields CAHEGGYEQYF.